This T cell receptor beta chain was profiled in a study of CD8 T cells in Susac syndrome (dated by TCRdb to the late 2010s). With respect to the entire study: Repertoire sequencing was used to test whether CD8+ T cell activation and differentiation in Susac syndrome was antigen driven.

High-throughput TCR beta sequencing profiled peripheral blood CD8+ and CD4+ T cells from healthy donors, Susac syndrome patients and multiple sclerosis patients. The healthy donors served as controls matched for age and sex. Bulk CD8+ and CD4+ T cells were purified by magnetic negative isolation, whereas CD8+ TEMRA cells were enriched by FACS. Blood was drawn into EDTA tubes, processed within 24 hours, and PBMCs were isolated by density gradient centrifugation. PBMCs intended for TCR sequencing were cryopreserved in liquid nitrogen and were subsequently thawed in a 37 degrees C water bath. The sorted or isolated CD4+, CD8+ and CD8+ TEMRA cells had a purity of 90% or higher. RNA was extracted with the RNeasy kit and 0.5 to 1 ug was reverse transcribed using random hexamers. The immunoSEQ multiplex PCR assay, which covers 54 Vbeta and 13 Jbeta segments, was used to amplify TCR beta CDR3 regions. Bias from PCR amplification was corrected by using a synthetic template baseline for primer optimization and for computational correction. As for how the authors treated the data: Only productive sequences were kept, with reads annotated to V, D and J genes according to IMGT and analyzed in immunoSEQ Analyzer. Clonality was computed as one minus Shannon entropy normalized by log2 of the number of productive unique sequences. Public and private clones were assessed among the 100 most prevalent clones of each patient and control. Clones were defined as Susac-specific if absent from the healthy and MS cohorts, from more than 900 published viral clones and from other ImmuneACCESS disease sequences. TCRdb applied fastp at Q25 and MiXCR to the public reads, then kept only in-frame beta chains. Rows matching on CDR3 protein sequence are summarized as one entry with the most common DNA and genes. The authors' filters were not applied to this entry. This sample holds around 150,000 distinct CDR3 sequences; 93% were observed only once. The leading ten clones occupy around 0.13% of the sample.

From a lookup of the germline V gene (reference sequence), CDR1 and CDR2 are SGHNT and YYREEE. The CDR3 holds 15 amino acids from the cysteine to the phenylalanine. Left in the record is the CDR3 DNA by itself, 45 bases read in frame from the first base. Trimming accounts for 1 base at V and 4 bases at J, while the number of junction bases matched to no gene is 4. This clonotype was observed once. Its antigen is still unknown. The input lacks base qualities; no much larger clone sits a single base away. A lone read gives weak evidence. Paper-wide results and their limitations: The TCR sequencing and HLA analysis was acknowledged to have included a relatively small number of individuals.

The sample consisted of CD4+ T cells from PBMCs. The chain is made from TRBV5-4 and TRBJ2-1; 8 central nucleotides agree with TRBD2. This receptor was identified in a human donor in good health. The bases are TGTGCCAGCAGCTTGACTAGCGGTACATACAATGAGCAGTTCTTC. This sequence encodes CASSLTSGTYNEQFF. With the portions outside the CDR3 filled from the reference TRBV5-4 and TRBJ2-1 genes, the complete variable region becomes ETGVTQSPTHLIKTRGQQVTLRCSSQSGHNTVSWYQQALGQGPQFIFQYYREEENGRGNFPPRFSGLQFPNYSSELNVNALELDDSALYLCASSLTSGTYNEQFFGPGTRLTVL.